The T cell receptor (beta chain) described here comes from a study of T-cell reconstitution after alpha-beta-depleted transplantation in children. The study's findings and limits: Several hundred expanded graft clones reportedly were the source of alpha-beta T cells about two months after transplant. Hyperexpanded clones declined; after one year, newly produced T cells mostly supplied diversity.

A TCRbeta library incorporating unique molecular identifiers was prepared. Using its own MiXCR run on the PCR reads, TCRdb lists one record per CDR3 protein. The table includes about 110,000 distinct CDR3 sequences, 10% detected once. J lost 0 bases, V lost 3 bases, and 1 base had no gene match. The CDR3 is 14 residues long. CDR1 LGHDT and CDR2 YNNKEL come from the germline V gene (reference sequence). On this clonotype: The antigen is undetermined.

The sequencing here drew on PBMCs, taken before TCRalphabeta/CD19-depleted stem cell transplant. The chain links TRBV3-1 to TRBJ2-7; 8 nucleotides agree with TRBD1. This sequence was found in a boy between 2 and 15 years old with acute lymphoblastic leukemia, due to receive a stem cell transplant. DNA of the CDR3: TGTGCCAGCAGCCACAGGGGGCTCTCCTACGAGCAGTACTTC. The encoded protein is CASSHRGLSYEQYF.